The 15 T cell receptor beta chains reported below all come from one sample, sequenced in a study of blood T cells in healthy people across ages. Primed by a sample-barcoded 5' primer and a J-beta primer mix, a second PCR proceeded for 7 to 11 cycles. TCRdb independently ran MiXCR on the 5' RACE reads; one entry per CDR3 protein. Of roughly 1.5 million distinct CDR3 sequences in the sample, about 45% were seen once. The sample was blood. These receptors originate from a woman between 18 and 29 years old in good health.

The sample holds a few counts of this clonotype. V and J are TRBV7-2 and TRBJ2-1, with 10 bases fitting TRBD2. V dropped 3 bases and J dropped 7; count of bases not matched to a gene: 12. The CDR3 contains 17 residues. CDR1 SGHTA and CDR2 FQGNSA come from the germline V gene. Written as DNA, the CDR3 is TGTGCCAGCAGCTTCTCCGTCCTAGCGGGAGTCGGAAATGAGCAGTTCTTC. Its translation is CASSFSVLAGVGNEQFF.

In its sample, this clonotype was seen once. As DNA, the CDR3 is TGCAGCGTTGATAGGGGACAGGGGTACGAGCAGTACTTC. As protein: CSVDRGQGYEQYF. The gene calls are TRBV29-1 and TRBJ2-7; 10 bases agree with TRBD1. Germline CDR1 SQVTM, CDR2 ANQGSEA. CDR3 length equals 13 residues. With V trimmed by 3 bases and J by 4 bases, 3 bases remained unmatched.

The chain links TRBV29-1 to TRBJ2-7; possible D gene TRBD2, 6 bases. Between the trimmed V and J ends, which lost 6 bases and 7 bases, there was a span of 13 bases. The CDR3 is made up of 11 amino acids. Germline values: CDR1 SQVTM, CDR2 ANQGSEA. CDR3 loop: CSVRGFGEQYF. In DNA, the CDR3 is TGCAGCGTACGGGGGTTCGGTGAGCAGTACTTC.

The CDR3: CASSPEWVQETQYF. CDR3 DNA: TGTGCCAGCAGTCCTGAGTGGGTCCAAGAGACCCAGTACTTC. This rearrangement joins TRBV6-5 to TRBJ2-5; D ambiguous. CDR3 length: 14 amino acids. V was pared by 5 bases and J by 1 base, with 11 bases between. From germline, CDR1 is MNHEY and CDR2 SVGAGI.

This clonotype was counted a few times. V and J are TRBV20-1 and TRBJ1-5; 9 bases map to TRBD1. Germline V gene data show CDR1 as DFQATT and CDR2 as SNEGSKA (reference sequence). Unmatched junction bases numbered 18, after V lost 4 bases and J lost 11 bases. The CDR3 loop spans 16 amino acids. The CDR3 DNA reads as TGCAGTGCTACTGGGACAGGGAAGGAGTTTGGGTCAGCCCAGCATTTT. Translating gives CSATGTGKEFGSAQHF.

This chain connects TRBV5-1 to TRBJ2-5; no reliable D call. The germline V gene encodes CDR1 SGHRS and CDR2 YFSETQ. Trimming shortened V by 3 bases and J by 2 bases, and 11 bases separated the two germline ends. The CDR3 has 14 residues. CDR3: CASSSSNPQETQYF. The CDR3 DNA is TGCGCCAGCAGCTCCAGTAACCCGCAAGAGACCCAGTACTTC.

There are a few counts of this clonotype. J is TRBJ2-5 and V is TRBV6-5; TRBD1 agrees at 7 bases. There are 16 residues in the CDR3. Germline lookup yields CDR1 MNHEY and CDR2 SVGAGI. V shed 0 bases, J shed 11 bases, and the junction held 15 bases outside the gene matches. CDR3 loop: CASSYSAAGGDNEQYF. The CDR3 DNA is TGTGCCAGCAGTTACTCGGCTGCAGGGGGTGACAATGAGCAGTACTTC.

The chain uses TRBV10-3 and TRBJ1-1; 7 nucleotides agree with TRBD1. Unmatched junction bases numbered 7, after V lost 4 bases and J lost 8 bases. Germline CDR1 reads ENHRY; CDR2 reads SYGVKD. The CDR3 is 13 amino acids. Written as DNA, the CDR3 is TGTGCCATCAGTGGAACCGGGACAGACGAAGCTTTCTTT. Amino acid sequence: CAISGTGTDEAFF.

Comments on this clonotype: A clone one base away is much larger, so this may be a read error. CDR3 nucleotide sequence: TGTGCCAGCAGCTTAGGCTCCGGGACAGAGATCTACGAGCAGTACTTC. Amino acid sequence: CASSLGSGTEIYEQYF. V gene TRBV7-6 combines with J gene TRBJ2-7, with 7 positions matching TRBD1. The CDR3 runs to 16 residues. With V trimmed by 1 base and J by 3 bases, 9 bases remained unmatched. Germline CDR1 SGHVS, CDR2 FNYEAQ.

To note about this clonotype: At one end, the junction sequence differs from germline, possibly due to a read error. The V gene is TRBV7-2, the J gene TRBJ1-4, with D possibly matching TRBD1 (6 bases). CDR1 and CDR2 from the germline V gene are SGHTA and FQGNSA. This CDR3 has 15 amino acids. The CDR3 bases are TGTTCCAGCAGCCTCCAGACAGGTCCTAATGAAAAACTGTTTTTT. Protein: CSSSLQTGPNEKLFF.

V gene TRBV20-1 combines with J gene TRBJ2-7; the D is unclear. CDR3 length equals 14 residues. Germline CDR1 DFQATT, CDR2 SNEGSKA (reference sequence). V dropped 4 bases and J dropped 3 bases, with 16 bases sitting between them. The CDR3 is CSAKGVEADYEQYF. For the CDR3, the DNA is TGCAGTGCTAAGGGCGTCGAAGCCGACTACGAGCAGTACTTC.

V usage is TRBV6-2 or TRBV6-3 and J usage is TRBJ2-2, with D uncertain. V was clipped by 2 bases and J by 0 bases, with 7 bases between them. Germline CDR1 and CDR2: MNHEY and SVGEGT. CDR3 size: 15 residues. The CDR3 DNA reads as TGTGCCAGCAGTTACCGGCAAGCGAACACCGGGGAGCTGTTTTTT. The encoded protein is CASSYRQANTGELFF.

This chain links TRBV4-1 with TRBJ2-7; D is ambiguous. With 4 bases removed from V and 2 bases from J, the gap between germline ends came to 15 bases. The CDR3 has 15 amino acids. CDR1 is MGHRA and CDR2 is YSYEKL in the germline V gene. This chain's CDR3 is CASSPAGSSPYEQYF. CDR3 sequence (DNA): TGCGCCAGCAGCCCGGCAGGCTCGAGCCCCTACGAGCAGTACTTC.

The chain has TRBV7-9 and TRBJ2-3; D not certain. Deletions cut 2 bases from V and 0 bases from J, with 9 bases between. This CDR3 has 15 residues. Germline lookup yields CDR1 SEHNR and CDR2 FQNEAQ (reference sequence). CDR3 DNA sequence: TGTGCCAGCAGCTTATTCCGAAGGAGCACAGATACGCAGTATTTT. As protein: CASSLFRRSTDTQYF.

This clonotype has just a few counts. This rearrangement joins TRBV4-2 to TRBJ2-7, with a weak D call TRBD2 (6 bases). The CDR3 extends over 15 amino acids. Germline V gene lookup returns CDR1 LGHNA and CDR2 YNFKEQ. V dropped 1 base and J dropped 1 base, with 11 bases sitting between them. For the CDR3, the DNA is TGTGCCAGCAGCCAAGTCGGGGGTTCGTCCTACGAGCAGTACTTC. Residues: CASSQVGGSSYEQYF.